The 7 T cell receptor beta chains presented below share a single source sample, sequenced in a study of shared clonotypes between healthy human individuals. TCRdb's table, derived via immunoSEQ multiplex PCR, lists solely in-frame clones and lacks some. In the table there are approximately 1,000,000 clones, 75% to 80% of which are singletons. Sequencing was done on a sample of memory CD4+ T cells from PBMCs. The sample's subset: CD45RA-negative fraction. The receptors stem from a man aged 18 to 29 in good health. Some clones in this sample may be carry-over from other donors' samples.

The CDR3 region is CATSRGREKIYEQYF. As DNA, the CDR3 is TGTGCCACCAGCAGAGGGCGGGAGAAAATCTACGAGCAGTACTTC. The V call is TRBV15, the J call TRBJ2-7; TRBD2 matches 7 bases. The CDR3 is made up of 15 amino acids. The germline CDR1 and CDR2 sequences are LNHNV and YYDKDF (reference sequence). The J segment lost 3 bases and the V segment lost 1 base, leaving 6 bases of the junction unmatched.

The V gene is TRBV6-5, the J gene TRBJ2-1; TRBD1 aligns across 9 bases. The CDR3 is 13 residues long. Trimming cost V 8 bases and J 7 bases; bases outside gene matches: 6. CDR1 MNHEY and CDR2 SVGAGI come from the germline V gene. In DNA form, the CDR3 reads TGTGCCAGCTCCAGGACAGGGGCGAATGAGCAGTTCTTC. It codes for CASSRTGANEQFF.

This chain uses TRBV9 with TRBJ2-7; 10 nucleotides line up with TRBD2. The V gene's germline CDR1 is SGDLS and CDR2 YYNGEE. This CDR3 has 16 amino acids. The V gene end was trimmed by 3 bases and the J gene end by 4 bases; junction bases not matched to a gene: 10. CDR3 sequence: CASSERPLAGRYEQYF. In DNA form, the CDR3 reads TGTGCCAGCAGCGAGAGGCCACTAGCGGGAAGGTACGAGCAGTACTTC.

V and J are TRBV14 and TRBJ2-2, with a weak D call TRBD1 (6 bases). V gave up 5 bases and J gave up 6 bases, with 10 bases separating them. CDR1 and CDR2 (germline): SGHDN, FVKESK. The CDR3 consists of 13 residues. The CDR3 region has the DNA TGTGCCAGCAGCTTACAGGGTTCCGGGGAGCTGTTTTTT. It yields the protein CASSLQGSGELFF.

The chain joins TRBV9 to TRBJ2-7; D is perhaps TRBD1 or TRBD2 (5 bases each). From germline, CDR1 is SGDLS and CDR2 YYNGEE. There are 14 residues in the CDR3. V was trimmed by 4 bases and J by 2 bases, leaving 13 bases between them. The CDR3 nucleotides read TGTGCCAGCAGCCTTGGGACCGTACCCTACGAGCAGTACTTC. Translating gives CASSLGTVPYEQYF.

This chain joins TRBV9 and TRBJ2-7; possibly TRBD1 for D (6 bases). This CDR3 comprises 14 residues. Trimming took 2 bases from V and 5 from J, leaving 14 bases between them. Germline loops: CDR1 SGDLS, CDR2 YYNGEE. CDR3 nucleotides: TGTGCCAGCAGCGTTTCAGGGGCGATGAACGAGCAGTACTTC. Translated: CASSVSGAMNEQYF.

The chain has TRBV9 and TRBJ2-1; D gene unclear. This CDR3 is built from 17 residues. V was cut by 0 bases and J by 0 bases, with 13 bases left in between. CDR1 is SGDLS, CDR2 YYNGEE, per germline. CDR3 in DNA: TGTGCCAGCAGCGTAGAAACGACCCTTGGCTCCTACAATGAGCAGTTCTTC. Translating it yields CASSVETTLGSYNEQFF.